The 32 T cell receptor beta chains listed next were all sequenced from one sample in a study of T-cell memory formation after mild COVID-19. TCRdb called the 5' RACE reads again in MiXCR, with one record for every CDR3 protein. The sample consists of around 370,000 distinct CDR3 sequences, around 21% of them appearing once. Specimen: PBMCs or a T cell subset sorted from them (not recorded which). The receptors originated from an adult woman who had mild COVID-19 (a few samples of this study predate the infection). Cell type and time point are not known.

Only a few counts were recorded for this clonotype. The chain uses TRBV7-8 and TRBJ2-3, with TRBD2 identical over 7 bases. This CDR3 is 17 amino acids long. Looked up from germline, CDR1 is SGHVS and CDR2 is FQNEAQ. V shed 1 base, J shed 2 bases, and the junction held 9 bases outside the gene matches. The CDR3 DNA follows: TGTGCCAGCAGCTTAGTAGCTAGCGGTATTTTCACAGATACGCAGTATTTT. Encoded protein: CASSLVASGIFTDTQYF.

This clonotype was seen more than once but under ten times. The chain uses TRBV20-1 and TRBJ1-5, with a possible D match to TRBD1 (6 bases). Trimming took 4 bases from V and 0 from J, leaving 13 bases between them. Germline V gene lookup returns CDR1 DFQATT and CDR2 SNEGSKA (reference sequence). CDR3 length: 15 amino acids. The CDR3 nucleotides are TGCAGTGCTATTGGACAGTTCGATAGCAATCAGCCCCAGCATTTT. Protein product: CSAIGQFDSNQPQHF.

This clonotype appeared a few times. The chain links TRBV9 to TRBJ1-3; D gene ambiguous. V lost 4 bases and J lost 3, with 8 bases in between. The CDR3 consists of 13 residues. Looked up from germline, CDR1 is SGDLS and CDR2 is YYNGEE. The CDR3 coding sequence is TGTGCCAGCAGCCCTCGTGATGGAAACACCATATATTTT. This gives the protein CASSPRDGNTIYF.

The V and J genes are TRBV6-5 and TRBJ1-4; D is unclear. Trimming pared 2 bases from V and 4 bases from J, leaving 14 bases between. This CDR3 contains 16 residues. Germline V gene lookup returns CDR1 MNHEY and CDR2 SVGAGI. Written as DNA, the CDR3 is TGTGCCAGCAGTTACGAGTCCGGGCACGTTAATGAAAAACTGTTTTTT. Translated: CASSYESGHVNEKLFF.

Only a few counts were recorded for this clonotype. The CDR3 nucleotides read TGTGCCAGCAGTCCCTGGACTAGCGGGAGGGTATCGACCCAGTACTTC. Residues: CASSPWTSGRVSTQYF. The chain carries TRBV12-3 or TRBV12-4 and TRBJ2-5; 15 bases agree with TRBD2. Germline trimming cut 5 bases from V and 7 bases from J; bases unmatched to any gene: 8. CDR3 length: 16 residues.

This clonotype came up a few times. One end of the junction does not line up with germline, which may come from a read error. The chain uses TRBV9 and TRBJ1-5; the match to TRBD1 covers 11 bases. This CDR3 has 15 residues. Germline V gene data show CDR1 as SGDLS and CDR2 as YYNGEE. CDR3: CASSVGQGGNQPQHF. Here the CDR3 DNA reads TGCGCCAGCAGCGTGGGACAGGGGGGCAATCAGCCCCAGCATTTT.

V and J are TRBV2 and TRBJ2-3; TRBD1 might be the D (5 bases). This CDR3 contains 16 residues. Germline loops: CDR1 SNHLY, CDR2 FYNNEI. The V end was cut by 9 bases, the J end by 2 bases, with 21 bases between. This CDR3 reads CARPTGAASHTDTQYF. In DNA form, the CDR3 reads TGTGCCAGACCCACAGGTGCTGCATCACACACAGATACGCAGTATTTT.

The chain has TRBV7-2 and TRBJ2-1; TRBD2 agrees at 7 bases. With V trimmed by 6 bases and J by 8 bases, 10 bases remained unmatched. The length of the CDR3 is 14 residues. Germline V CDR1 and CDR2: SGHTA, FQGNSA. DNA for the CDR3: TGTGCCAGCAGACGGCGGGAGATTAGCGATGAGCAGTTCTTC. Protein: CASRRREISDEQFF.

This clonotype was counted at least ten times. The gene calls are TRBV7-9 and TRBJ2-5, with D tentatively TRBD2 (5 bases). Trimming left V 0 bases short and J 5 bases short, with 7 bases between. The CDR3 has 13 residues. Germline CDR1 reads SEHNR; CDR2 reads FQNEAQ (reference sequence). The CDR3 sequence: CASSLAGSETQYF. CDR3 coding DNA: TGTGCCAGCAGCTTAGCGGGGAGTGAGACCCAGTACTTC.

The V gene is TRBV18, the J gene TRBJ2-2, with D uncertain. Germline V gene lookup returns CDR1 KGHSH and CDR2 LQKENI. Between the trimmed V and J ends, which lost 2 bases and 2 bases, there was a span of 6 bases. The CDR3 runs to 14 residues. CDR3 residues: CASSPTANTGELFF. The CDR3 DNA reads TGTGCCAGCTCACCAACAGCTAACACCGGGGAGCTGTTTTTT.

The V gene is TRBV6-5, the J gene TRBJ2-3; perhaps D is TRBD1 or TRBD2 (6 bases each). This CDR3 is 16 amino acids long. V gave up 0 bases and J gave up 0 bases, with 10 bases separating them. Germline values: CDR1 MNHEY, CDR2 SVGAGI. The CDR3 DNA is TGTGCCAGCAGTTACTCGGGGGGCAGGAGCACAGATACGCAGTATTTT. Protein: CASSYSGGRSTDTQYF.

There are a few counts of this clonotype. V usage is TRBV6-2 or TRBV6-3 and J usage is TRBJ2-5; D unclear. V was trimmed by 2 bases and J by 5 bases, leaving 18 bases between them. Germline V lookup: CDR1 MNHEY, CDR2 SVGEGT. The CDR3 is 16 residues long. CDR3 coding DNA: TGTGCCAGCAGTTACGGAGTGTCTACTCTAGGGGAGACCCAGTACTTC. This translates into CASSYGVSTLGETQYF.

V and J are TRBV6-1 and TRBJ2-3; maybe TRBD2 (6 bases). The CDR3 contains 16 residues. V lost 3 bases, J lost 4 bases, and 17 bases lay in between. Germline CDR1 MNHNS, CDR2 SASEGT. CDR3: CASSESGLGFSDTQYF. The CDR3 nucleotides read TGTGCCAGCAGTGAGAGCGGGTTGGGCTTCTCAGATACGCAGTATTTT.

This clonotype was counted only a few times. This sequence joins TRBV27 and TRBJ2-1; tentative D call: TRBD2 (6 bases). Trimming shortened V by 6 bases and J by 0 bases, and 18 bases separated the two germline ends. In germline, CDR1 is MNHEY, CDR2 SMNVEV (reference sequence). This CDR3 region has 17 residues. The CDR3 protein is CASSVPGLKSSYNEQFF. CDR3 in DNA: TGTGCCAGCAGCGTCCCGGGACTCAAAAGCTCCTACAATGAGCAGTTCTTC.

The sample holds a few counts of this clonotype. V is TRBV3-1 and J is TRBJ1-6, with 7 bases matching TRBD1. Germline V gives CDR1 LGHDT, CDR2 YNNKEL (reference sequence). This CDR3 spans 17 amino acids. Trimming at V came to 0 bases and at J to 0 bases, leaving 2 bases not matched to a gene. The CDR3 reads CASSQETGSSYNSPLHF. The CDR3 DNA is TGTGCCAGCAGCCAAGAGACAGGGAGCTCCTATAATTCACCCCTCCACTTT.

This clonotype has a count of ten or more. This chain uses TRBV7-2 with TRBJ2-1, with 8 bases that match TRBD2. This CDR3 has 17 amino acids. V lost 7 bases, J lost 8 bases, and 19 bases stayed unmatched. Germline V gene sequence: CDR1 SGHTA, CDR2 FQGNSA. CDR3 region: CASTPSVRGGPAHEQFF. The CDR3 DNA reads as TGTGCCAGCACCCCCTCGGTTCGCGGGGGGCCCGCCCATGAGCAGTTCTTC.

The rearrangement joins TRBV6-2 or TRBV6-3 to TRBJ1-2, with D tentatively TRBD1 (5 bases). The CDR3 consists of 15 residues. V lost 5 bases to trimming and J lost 0 bases, with 13 bases between them. Germline CDR1 is MNHEY and CDR2 is SVGEGT. CDR3 residues: CASSSDRTSNYGYTF. The CDR3 nucleotides are TGTGCCAGCAGTAGCGACAGAACCTCTAACTATGGCTACACCTTC.

This chain links TRBV6-2 or TRBV6-3 with TRBJ1-5, with D tentatively TRBD1 (5 bases). The germline gives CDR1 MNHEY, CDR2 SVGEGT. Trimming left V 4 bases short and J 9 bases short, with 16 bases between. The CDR3 extends over 14 amino acids. CDR3 bases: TGTGCCAGCAGTTCCGGGACGGAGCAGGGGCCCCAGCATTTT. Translated: CASSSGTEQGPQHF.

This clonotype occurred a few times. The chain recombines TRBV6-6 with TRBJ2-7; a weak D match, TRBD2 (7 bases). Trimming left V 6 bases short and J 3 bases short, with 21 bases between. This CDR3 has 16 amino acids. Germline CDR1 MNHNY, CDR2 SVGAGI (reference sequence). In DNA form, the CDR3 reads TGTGCCAGCAGAACTGACGGGGGGCGAGTTGACTACGAGCAGTACTTC. This codes for CASRTDGGRVDYEQYF.

This clonotype has just a few counts. The V call is TRBV24-1, the J call TRBJ2-1, with a weak D call TRBD2 (6 bases). The CDR3 extends over 14 amino acids. V was trimmed by 5 bases and J by 8 bases, leaving 15 bases between them. Germline V gene data show CDR1 as KGHDR and CDR2 as SFDVKD. CDR3 sequence reads: CATSGPFPGDEQFF. The CDR3 DNA reads TGTGCCACCAGTGGCCCCTTTCCGGGGGATGAGCAGTTCTTC.

The chain is built from TRBV7-7 and TRBJ2-3, with D perhaps matching TRBD1 (5 bases). Germline V lookup: CDR1 SSHAT, CDR2 FNYEAQ (reference sequence). Trimming removed 5 bases from V and 4 bases from J, with 10 bases in between. This CDR3 is 13 amino acids long. Here the CDR3 DNA reads TGTGCCAGCAGCGCCAAGGGGTCAGATACGCAGTATTTT. This sequence encodes CASSAKGSDTQYF.

This clonotype has more than one count but fewer than ten. The CDR3 region is CASSGPRQGFTEAFF. The CDR3 DNA is TGTGCCAGCAGTGGCCCCAGGCAGGGATTCACTGAAGCTTTCTTT. The J gene is TRBJ1-1, the V gene TRBV6-6, with D tentatively TRBD1 (5 bases). Looked up from germline, CDR1 is MNHNY and CDR2 is SVGAGI (reference sequence). CDR3 size: 15 residues. V lost 5 bases and J 4 bases, leaving 17 bases between the germline ends.

The genes are TRBV29-1 and TRBJ1-1; 12 bases align to TRBD1. Germline V gene data show CDR1 as SQVTM and CDR2 as ANQGSEA. V gave up 6 bases and J gave up 1 base; unmatched junction bases: 6. CDR3 size: 15 residues. This CDR3 is CSVAGTGGPNTEAFF. CDR3 bases: TGCAGCGTGGCAGGGACAGGGGGCCCGAACACTGAAGCTTTCTTT.

The CDR3 sequence: CASKGGAGELFF. CDR3 sequence (DNA): TGTGCCAGCAAAGGGGGGGCCGGGGAGCTGTTTTTT. The chain links TRBV11-2 to TRBJ2-2; perhaps TRBD2 as D (7 bases). The V gene's germline CDR1 is SGHAT and CDR2 FQNNGV. V was trimmed by 7 bases and J by 6 bases, leaving 9 bases between them. There are 12 residues in the CDR3.

This clonotype was counted between two and nine times. CDR3 amino acids: CSVAGFRGTEAFF. For the CDR3, the DNA is TGCAGCGTTGCCGGGTTCCGGGGGACTGAAGCTTTCTTT. The chain joins TRBV29-1 to TRBJ1-1; D possibly corresponds to TRBD1 (5 bases). Trimming stripped 4 bases from V and 5 bases from J, with 14 bases between. This CDR3 spans 13 amino acids. The V gene's germline CDR1 is SQVTM and CDR2 ANQGSEA.

This clonotype has only a few counts. The CDR3 here is CASGLLGGTEAFF. The CDR3, as DNA: TGTGCCAGCGGACTCCTTGGGGGCACTGAAGCTTTCTTT. This chain joins TRBV12-3 or TRBV12-4 and TRBJ1-1; D possibly corresponds to TRBD1 (5 bases). Trimming pared 8 bases from V and 4 bases from J, leaving 14 bases between. The CDR3 has 13 amino acids.

This clonotype was counted only a few times. CDR3 residues: CASSLLDRANYGYTF. DNA of the CDR3: TGTGCCAGCAGCTTACTGGACAGGGCTAACTATGGCTACACCTTC. This sequence joins TRBV7-2 and TRBJ1-2; 8 nucleotides align to TRBD1. The CDR3 runs 15 residues. From germline, CDR1 is SGHTA and CDR2 FQGNSA. V gave up 2 bases and J gave up 0 bases; unmatched junction bases: 2. Complete variable domain (other parts from reference TRBV7-2 and TRBJ1-2): GAGVSQSPSNKVTEKGKDVELRCDPISGHTALYWYRQSLGQGLEFLIYFQGNSAPDKSGLPSDRFSAERTGGSVSTLTIQRTQQEDSAVYLCASSLLDRANYGYTFGSGTRLTVV.

The CDR3 DNA sequence: TGCGCCAGCAGCTATGTTAGCGGGCGAGCCACCGGGGAGCTGTTTTTT. Its translation: CASSYVSGRATGELFF. The genes are TRBV5-1 and TRBJ2-2, with 7 nucleotides matching TRBD2. The CDR3 consists of 16 residues. J lost 4 bases, V lost 3 bases, and 9 bases had no gene match. Germline V gene sequence: CDR1 SGHRS, CDR2 YFSETQ.

This clonotype was observed a few times. This CDR3 reads CASSLEGGFYNSPLHF. The CDR3 bases are TGCGCCAGCAGCTTGGAGGGGGGGTTCTATAATTCACCCCTCCACTTT. This rearrangement joins TRBV5-1 to TRBJ1-6; D might be TRBD1 (6 bases). The CDR3 spans 16 residues. The V gene's germline CDR1 is SGHRS and CDR2 YFSETQ. Deletions cut 0 bases from V and 3 bases from J, with 10 bases between.

CDR3: CATSPRMGRNEQFF. The CDR3 DNA sequence: TGTGCCACCAGCCCGCGCATGGGGAGGAATGAGCAGTTCTTC. This chain joins TRBV15 and TRBJ2-1; the D gene is possibly TRBD2 (6 bases). CDR1 and CDR2 from the germline V gene are LNHNV and YYDKDF (reference sequence). The CDR3 length is 14 residues. The ends were cut back, 5 bases at V and 7 bases at J, with 15 bases in the middle.

This clonotype appeared a few times. The CDR3 DNA sequence: TGTGCCACCAGTGATCCGGACAGGGGGCGGTATTTT. It is translated as CATSDPDRGRYF. V usage is TRBV24-1 and J usage is TRBJ2-3; 11 bases align to TRBD1. The CDR3 loop spans 12 amino acids. Germline-derived CDR1 and CDR2 are KGHDR and SFDVKD. J was trimmed by 14 bases and V by 3 bases; bases with no gene match: 3.

This clonotype was recorded many times. The chain combines TRBV7-9 with TRBJ2-1, with 10 positions matching TRBD2. With 2 bases clipped from V and 6 bases from J, the junction kept 7 bases outside the gene matches. Germline V gives CDR1 SEHNR, CDR2 FQNEAQ (reference sequence). The CDR3 is 16 amino acids. CDR3 in DNA: TGTGCCAGCAGCTTATTCCTAGCGGGAGATGGCAATGAGCAGTTCTTC. Its translation is CASSLFLAGDGNEQFF.